This T cell receptor beta chain was documented in a study of cytomegalovirus exposure and HLA in healthy donors. V lost 3 bases, J lost 2 bases, and 9 bases lay in between. The CDR3 length is 14 residues. CDR1 is MNHEY, CDR2 SMNVEV, per germline (reference sequence). With 60 Vbeta and 13 Jbeta primers, the PCR was carried out. Profiled with immunoSEQ multiplex PCR; TCRdb holds only in-frame clones, not every one. This sample has approximately 120,000 clones, with around 73% found just once. This receptor was obtained from a man aged 40-50 years in good health and CMV-seronegative. The specimen was PBMCs. V and J are TRBV27 and TRBJ2-3; D uncertain. CDR3 sequence reads: CASSFSTYTDTQYF. In DNA, the CDR3 is TGTGCCAGCAGTTTCTCAACCTACACAGATACGCAGTATTTT.